The T cell receptor (beta chain) under discussion was sequenced for a study of beta chain bispecific antibodies for T cell cancers. Notes on the study in general: The leukemia cells, rather than normal T cells, gave most of the targeted TRBV signal.

This clonotype has a handful of counts. No antigen is known for it. Either OKT3 anti-CD3 antibody or CD3/CD28 beads expanded T cells from blood mononuclear cells over 3 days. Each coculture: roughly 50,000 target cells, roughly 50,000 normal T cells, bispecific antibody. Libraries carried unique molecular identifiers used for clonotype counts. In TCRdb, the 5' RACE reads were re-called with MiXCR into one record per CDR3 protein. The sample records tens of thousands of distinct CDR3 sequences, roughly 2.6% being singletons. The receptor was isolated from a human donor in good health. Some clones in this sample may be carry-over from other donors' samples. The sample was healthy donor T cells cultured with leukemia cells.

CDR3 residues: CASSVDGQGAGGAFF. The DNA of the CDR3 is TGTGCCAGCAGCGTAGACGGACAGGGGGCGGGTGGAGCTTTCTTT. The V gene is TRBV9, the J gene TRBJ1-1; 11 bases are a match to TRBD1. The V gene end was trimmed by 0 bases and the J gene end by 10 bases; junction bases not matched to a gene: 8. CDR3 length equals 15 residues. Germline V gene sequence: CDR1 SGDLS, CDR2 YYNGEE.